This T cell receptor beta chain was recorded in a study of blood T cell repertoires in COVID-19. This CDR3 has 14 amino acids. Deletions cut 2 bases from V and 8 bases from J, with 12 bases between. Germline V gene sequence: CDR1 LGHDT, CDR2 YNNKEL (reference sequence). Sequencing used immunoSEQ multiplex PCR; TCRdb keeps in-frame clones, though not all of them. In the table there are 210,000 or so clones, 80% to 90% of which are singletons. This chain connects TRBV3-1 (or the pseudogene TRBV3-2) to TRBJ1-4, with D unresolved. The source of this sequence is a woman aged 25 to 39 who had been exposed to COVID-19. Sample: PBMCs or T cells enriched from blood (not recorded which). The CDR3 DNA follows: TGTGCCAGCAGCCAATCCCCGGTTTCCGAAAAACTGTTTTTT. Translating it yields CASSQSPVSEKLFF.